The rows below give T cell receptor beta chains drawn from one sample of a study of Ad26.COV2.S vaccination and SARS-CoV-2 variants. Clones were read by immunoSEQ multiplex PCR, and TCRdb kept only the in-frame ones, dropping some. The sample shows fewer than 400,000 clones, less than 90% of them seen only once. The sample here was peripheral blood, taken in a trial of Ad26.COV2.S vaccine versus placebo. The receptor source for this set is a person between 18 and 65 years old who received the Ad26.COV2.S COVID-19 vaccine or a placebo. CDR3s leave out the opening cysteine and the closing phenylalanine or tryptophan. The order of the fields is J gene, V gene, CDR3 protein.

>TRBJ2-5|TRBV6-6
ASSPPPGVNQETQY
>TRBJ1-5|TRBV10-3
ATKPGEPQPQH
>TRBJ2-1|TRBV6-2/TRBV6-3
ASSYQTGVNEQF
>TRBJ2-7|TRBV7-8
ASSPRGVYEQY
>TRBJ2-2|TRBV7-9
ASSLGTGELF
>TRBJ2-2|TRBV7-9
ASSLVSLGELF
>TRBJ1-3|TRBV27
ASSFSWNGGISGNTIY
>TRBJ1-4|TRBV19
ASSMTWVGNEKLF
>TRBJ2-7|TRBV5-4
ASSPQTGWGEQY
>TRBJ2-4|TRBV5-4
ASSLGLQGGAKNIQY
>TRBJ2-5|TRBV5-4
ASSQRGGALETQY
>TRBJ2-7|TRBV5-1
ASSSPGLADYEQY
>TRBJ2-3|TRBV3-1/TRBV3-2
ASSPGLAVTDTQC
>TRBJ1-1|TRBV12-3/TRBV12-4
ASNAGGTEAF
>TRBJ1-2|TRBV5-1
ASSWDRVSGYT
>TRBJ2-3|TRBV6-5
ASSYSGASDTQY
>TRBJ1-4|TRBV10-2
ASKLLQGANEKLF
>TRBJ2-4|TRBV27
ASSSVDRSNIQY
>TRBJ2-1|TRBV7-9
ASSRPLLNSYNEQF
>TRBJ2-5|TRBV2
ASNSRDQETQY
>TRBJ2-7|TRBV2
ASISLQGSHEQY
>TRBJ2-3|TRBV5-4
ASSLGFPDTQY
>TRBJ2-7|TRBV12-3/TRBV12-4
ASSPGQAEEQY
>TRBJ2-1|TRBV7-9
ASSAPGLNEQF
>TRBJ1-2|TRBV27
ASSRGGNYGYT
>TRBJ2-7|TRBV7-8
ASSLVVRAYEQY
>TRBJ1-2|TRBV4-3
ASSQERNYGYT
>TRBJ2-5|TRBV29-1
SGLAGGQETQY
>TRBJ2-2|TRBV15
ATSLEKGTGELF
>TRBJ1-5|TRBV12-3/TRBV12-4
ASSFRRDQPQH
>TRBJ2-7|TRBV5-6
ASEGADYEQY
>TRBJ1-1|TRBV6-5
ASSYVQGDTEAF
>TRBJ2-1|TRBV29-1
SANRGGNEQF
>TRBJ2-7|TRBV5-6
ASSFLGGDPYEQY
>TRBJ2-7|TRBV7-2
ASSPNCTGGACYEQY
>TRBJ2-1|TRBV3-1/TRBV3-2
ASSQVLGQYNEQF
>TRBJ1-6|TRBV7-8
ASSLGSPLH
>TRBJ1-4|TRBV2
ASVGTLNEKLF
>TRBJ2-5|TRBV20-1
SASGTSGGLIETQY
>TRBJ2-7|TRBV7-8
ASSPRWTSYEQY
>TRBJ2-5|TRBV19
ASSISGRPGRETQY
>TRBJ2-7|TRBV4-1
ASSRSSAGIYEQY
>TRBJ2-1|TRBV14
ASSQHSSYNEQF
>TRBJ1-3|TRBV29-1
SVVLSGNTIY
>TRBJ2-2|TRBV7-2
ASSSWGQGATGELF
>TRBJ1-4|TRBV4-1
ASSQTPTEKLF
>TRBJ2-7|TRBV6-5
ASSYTGTSGLYEQY
>TRBJ1-4|TRBV6-4
ASSEQGVTNEKLF
>TRBJ1-2|TRBV12-3/TRBV12-4
ASTTTWGGGYT
>TRBJ1-2|TRBV5-1
ASSLGQNYGYT
>TRBJ2-4|TRBV7-9
ASSFGGIDIQY
>TRBJ2-3|TRBV5-1
ASSLVGMGRPSTDTQY
>TRBJ1-2|TRBV6-5
ASSMPGQGNYGYT
>TRBJ2-1|TRBV29-1
SVEDTDYNEQF
>TRBJ1-2|TRBV6-6
ASRPFRAGYT
>TRBJ2-7|TRBV5-1
ASSLVQGYEQY
>TRBJ1-1|TRBV6-5
ASSPGTGDTEAF
>TRBJ2-5|TRBV3-1/TRBV3-2
ASSQDVPLETQY
>TRBJ2-5|TRBV11-3
ASSADREETQY